This passage covers 9 T cell receptor beta chains from one sample sequenced in a study of cytomegalovirus exposure and HLA in healthy donors. Both 60 Vbeta primers and 13 Jbeta primers went into the PCR. Sequencing used immunoSEQ multiplex PCR; TCRdb keeps in-frame clones, though not all of them. This sample carries about 140,000 clones, 80% to 85% of them seen once, and the ten largest clones take over 0.95%. Sample: PBMCs. The receptors shown here come from a female donor in good health and CMV-seronegative.

The genes are TRBV27 and TRBJ1-4; 7 bases map to TRBD1. The CDR3 loop spans 14 amino acids. The germline V gene has CDR1 MNHEY and CDR2 SMNVEV (reference sequence). Trimming took 8 bases from V and 3 from J; bases not matched to a gene: 6. CDR3 DNA: TGTGCCAGCCGATCCGGGACAGCTAATGAAAAACTGTTTTTT. Amino acid sequence: CASRSGTANEKLFF.

The chain is built from TRBV5-1 and TRBJ2-7, with TRBD1 matching over 8 bases. The V gene's germline CDR1 is SGHRS and CDR2 YFSETQ. CDR3 length: 16 residues. V shed 3 bases and J 3 bases; nucleotides not matched to a gene: 11. CDR3: CASSSFTGTGLYEQYF. Here the CDR3 DNA reads TGCGCCAGCAGCTCTTTTACCGGGACAGGCCTCTACGAGCAGTACTTC.

This chain links TRBV2 with TRBJ2-3; TRBD1 agrees at 8 bases. Germline values: CDR1 SNHLY, CDR2 FYNNEI. The CDR3 runs to 17 residues. V dropped 5 bases and J dropped 3; count of bases not matched to a gene: 13. CDR3 DNA sequence: TGTGCCAGCAGTCGATTTGGACAGGGTTGGGGGACAGATACGCAGTATTTT. Protein: CASSRFGQGWGTDTQYF.

The genes are TRBV11-3 and TRBJ1-1, with no clear D. The V end was cut by 5 bases, the J end by 3 bases, with 13 bases between. CDR1 SGHNT and CDR2 YENEEA come from the germline V gene. The CDR3 runs 14 residues. This CDR3 is CASSTHGEDTEAFF. The CDR3 nucleotides read TGTGCCAGCAGCACCCATGGGGAGGACACTGAAGCTTTCTTT.

This chain uses TRBV6-4 with TRBJ2-7; TRBD2 matches at 9 bases. V dropped 7 bases and J dropped 5; count of bases not matched to a gene: 6. This CDR3 has 13 amino acids. The germline CDR1 and CDR2 sequences are MRHNA and SNTAGT. CDR3 bases: TGTGCCAGCACGGGTAGCGGGAGCCACGAGCAGTACTTC. This translates into CASTGSGSHEQYF.

This chain links TRBV19 with TRBJ2-6; D is perhaps TRBD1 (5 bases). Germline lookup yields CDR1 LNHDA and CDR2 SQIVND (reference sequence). The CDR3 covers 15 residues. The V end was cut by 3 bases, the J end by 5 bases, with 11 bases between. The CDR3 DNA reads as TGTGCCAGTAGTATCGGGCAGGGAAGGGCCAACGTCCTGACTTTC. Translated: CASSIGQGRANVLTF.

This clone occurred a few times. This chain joins TRBV7-9 and TRBJ2-2, with TRBD2 matching 11 bases. The CDR3 has 17 residues. Germline CDR1 and CDR2: SEHNR and FQNEAQ (reference sequence). The J segment lost 3 bases and the V segment lost 5 bases, leaving 8 bases of the junction unmatched. The CDR3, as DNA: TGTGCCAGCAGCCCCGCAAGACTAGCGGGGTACACCGGGGAGCTGTTTTTT. This sequence encodes CASSPARLAGYTGELFF.

This chain uses TRBV7-6 with TRBJ2-2; 8 bases align to TRBD1. The CDR3 runs 15 residues. Germline CDR1 reads SGHVS; CDR2 reads FNYEAQ. Germline trimming cut 6 bases from V and 1 base from J; bases unmatched to any gene: 4. The CDR3 is CASRSGTGNTGELFF. The CDR3 DNA reads as TGTGCCAGCAGATCCGGGACAGGGAACACCGGGGAGCTGTTTTTT.

The rearrangement uses TRBV27 and TRBJ1-4; 11 bases are a match to TRBD1. The CDR3 loop spans 16 amino acids. The trim removed 3 bases at V and 0 bases at J, leaving 0 bases unmatched. CDR1 is MNHEY and CDR2 is SMNVEV in the germline V gene (reference sequence). The CDR3, as DNA: TGTGCCAGCAGTTTGGGACAGGGGGCAACTAATGAAAAACTGTTTTTT. Its protein product is CASSLGQGATNEKLFF.